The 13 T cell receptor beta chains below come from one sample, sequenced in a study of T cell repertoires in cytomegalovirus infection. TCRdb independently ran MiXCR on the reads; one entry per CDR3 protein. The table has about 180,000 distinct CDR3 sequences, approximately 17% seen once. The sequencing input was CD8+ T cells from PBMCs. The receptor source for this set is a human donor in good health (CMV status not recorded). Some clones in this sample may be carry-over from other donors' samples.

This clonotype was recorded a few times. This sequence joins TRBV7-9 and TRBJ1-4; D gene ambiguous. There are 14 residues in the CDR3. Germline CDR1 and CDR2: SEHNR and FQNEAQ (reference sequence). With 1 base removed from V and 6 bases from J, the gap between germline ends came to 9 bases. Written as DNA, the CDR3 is TGTGCCAGCAGCTTAGTTCAGGCGGATGAAAAACTGTTTTTT. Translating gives CASSLVQADEKLFF.

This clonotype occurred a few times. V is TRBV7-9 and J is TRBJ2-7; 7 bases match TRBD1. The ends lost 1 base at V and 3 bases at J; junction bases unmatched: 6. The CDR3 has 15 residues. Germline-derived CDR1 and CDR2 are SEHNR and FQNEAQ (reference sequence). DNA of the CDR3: TGTGCCAGCAGCTTAGAACGGGACAGCTTCTACGAGCAGTACTTC. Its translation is CASSLERDSFYEQYF.

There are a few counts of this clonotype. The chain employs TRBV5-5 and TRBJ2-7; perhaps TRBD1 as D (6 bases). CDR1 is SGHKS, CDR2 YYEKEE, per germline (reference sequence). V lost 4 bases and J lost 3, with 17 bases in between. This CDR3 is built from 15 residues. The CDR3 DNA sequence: TGTGCCAGCAGCCTGGCTGTACAGGGTAGCTACGAGCAGTACTTC. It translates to CASSLAVQGSYEQYF.

CDR3 loop: CASRHRTSGYKTQYF. Written as DNA, the CDR3 is TGTGCCAGCAGACACCGGACTAGCGGTTACAAGACCCAGTACTTC. The rearrangement joins TRBV13 to TRBJ2-5, with 10 bases that match TRBD2. Trimming at V came to 6 bases and at J to 6 bases, leaving 10 bases not matched to a gene. The germline gives CDR1 PRHDT, CDR2 FYEKMQ (reference sequence). The CDR3 length is 15 residues.

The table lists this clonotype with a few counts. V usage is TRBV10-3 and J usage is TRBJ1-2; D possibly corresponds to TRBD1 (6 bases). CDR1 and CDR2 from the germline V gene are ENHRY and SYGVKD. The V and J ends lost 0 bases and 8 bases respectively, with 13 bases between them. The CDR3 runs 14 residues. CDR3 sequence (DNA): TGTGCCATCAGTGAGTCTGGGGGCGCAAAGGGCTACACCTTC. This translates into CAISESGGAKGYTF.

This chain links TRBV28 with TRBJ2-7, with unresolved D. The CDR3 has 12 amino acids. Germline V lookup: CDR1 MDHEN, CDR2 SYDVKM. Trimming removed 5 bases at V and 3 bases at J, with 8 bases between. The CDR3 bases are TGTGCCAGCAGTGGGCCGAGCTACGAGCAGTACTTC. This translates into CASSGPSYEQYF.

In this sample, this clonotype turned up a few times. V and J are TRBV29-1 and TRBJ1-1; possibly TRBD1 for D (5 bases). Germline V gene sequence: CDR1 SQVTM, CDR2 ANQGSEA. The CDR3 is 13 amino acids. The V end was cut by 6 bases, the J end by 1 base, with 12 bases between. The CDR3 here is CSVVTGANTEAFF. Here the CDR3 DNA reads TGCAGCGTAGTCACAGGAGCGAACACTGAAGCTTTCTTT.

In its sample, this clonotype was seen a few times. The CDR3 spells CASSLVGRTEAFF. CDR3 sequence (DNA): TGTGCCAGCAGCTTAGTAGGGAGGACTGAAGCTTTCTTT. The rearrangement links TRBV7-2 to TRBJ1-1; D not resolved. Germline values: CDR1 SGHTA, CDR2 FQGNSA. This CDR3 is 13 amino acids long. V was shortened by 1 base and J by 5 bases, with 8 bases between the two germline ends.

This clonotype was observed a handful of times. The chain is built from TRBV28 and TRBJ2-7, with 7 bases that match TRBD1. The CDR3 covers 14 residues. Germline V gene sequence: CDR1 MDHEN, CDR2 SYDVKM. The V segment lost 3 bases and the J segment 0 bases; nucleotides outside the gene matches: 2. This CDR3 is CASSFRGFSYEQYF. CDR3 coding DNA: TGTGCCAGCAGTTTCAGGGGGTTCTCCTACGAGCAGTACTTC.

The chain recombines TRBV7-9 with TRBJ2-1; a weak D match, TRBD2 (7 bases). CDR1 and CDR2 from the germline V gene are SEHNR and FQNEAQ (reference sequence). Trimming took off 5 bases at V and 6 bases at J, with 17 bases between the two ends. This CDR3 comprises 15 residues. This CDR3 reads CASSGRGGGANEQFF. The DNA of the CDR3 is TGTGCCAGCAGCGGACGGGGCGGGGGCGCCAATGAGCAGTTCTTC.

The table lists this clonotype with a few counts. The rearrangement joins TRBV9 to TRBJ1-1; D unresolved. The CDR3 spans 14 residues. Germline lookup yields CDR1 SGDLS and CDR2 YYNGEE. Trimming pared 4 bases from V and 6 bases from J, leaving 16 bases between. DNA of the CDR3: TGTGCCAGCAGCTCAACCTACGGTATCCCTGAAGCTTTCTTT. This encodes CASSSTYGIPEAFF.

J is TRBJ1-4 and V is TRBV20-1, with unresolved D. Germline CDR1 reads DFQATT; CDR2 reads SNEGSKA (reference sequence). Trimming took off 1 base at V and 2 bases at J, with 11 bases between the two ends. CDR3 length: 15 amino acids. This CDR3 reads CSARVRRLTNEKLFF. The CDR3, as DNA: TGCAGTGCTAGAGTTCGACGGCTCACTAATGAAAAACTGTTTTTT.

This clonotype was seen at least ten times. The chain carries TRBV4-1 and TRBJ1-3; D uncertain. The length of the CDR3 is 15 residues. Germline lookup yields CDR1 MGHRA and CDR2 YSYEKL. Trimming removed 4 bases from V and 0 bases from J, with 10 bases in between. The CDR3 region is CASSPDAGSGNTIYF. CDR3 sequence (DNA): TGCGCCAGCAGCCCGGACGCCGGCTCTGGAAACACCATATATTTT.